The present entry profiles one TCR beta chain with its context. Its antigen is still unknown. This may be a read error, as it is one base from a much larger clone. The data are from a study of metastatic and nonmetastatic thyroid tumors. Study-wide context: Comparison of repertoires was carried out across blood and tumor or nodule tissue from malignant and benign thyroid patients.

Trimming shortened V by 0 bases and J by 7 bases, and 16 bases separated the two germline ends. CDR3 length: 17 amino acids. Per the germline V gene, CDR1 is LGHNA and CDR2 is YNFKEQ. Notes on the study in general: Relative to benign nodules, malignant thyroid tumors were reportedly characterized by significantly elevated TCR beta diversity in blood and tumor.

Study processing details: The study took CDR3 differences across clinicopathological groups and made a distant-metastasis classifier for papillary thyroid cancer from them. TCRdb re-clonotyped the PCR reads via MiXCR. The V and J calls and clone size are TCRdb's, not the authors'. The sample shows around 15,000 clones, around 25% of them seen only once. Thyroid surgery was performed in patients who had received no treatment beforehand. Sequenced input: adjacent normal tissue. The V gene is TRBV4-2, the J gene TRBJ1-6; D remains unclear. This TCR was recovered from a female donor with papillary thyroid cancer or a benign thyroid nodule (not recorded which). Some clones in this sample may be carry-over from other donors' samples. The CDR3 region is CASSQDGLCRSNSPLHF. CDR3 nucleotides: TGTGCCAGCAGCCAAGACGGATTGTGCCGCTCCAATTCACCCCTCCACTTT.